The rows below give T cell receptor beta chains drawn from one sample of a study of cytomegalovirus exposure and HLA in healthy donors. Using immunoSEQ multiplex PCR, the repertoire was profiled, and TCRdb retains in-frame clones only, with some absent. Among more than 110,000 clones listed, 70% to 80% were seen once. Sequencing was performed on PBMCs. The receptors come from a female donor in good health and CMV-seronegative. Each CDR3 is given with its conserved first and last residue. A D gene is named only where the DNA matches it firmly. Clone size is stated in some rows and not others, as once, few, many or a class when expanded.

CDR3 DNA,CDR3 protein,J gene,clone size,V gene,D gene
TGTGCCAGTAGTAAAAGCGGGAGATGGAATGAGCAGTTCTTC,CASSKSGRWNEQFF,TRBJ2-1,once,TRBV19,TRBD2
TGTGCCAGCAGCCGAAGGGGGGGACTACCCACAGATACGCAGTATTTT,CASSRRGGLPTDTQYF,TRBJ2-3,-,TRBV14,-
TGTGCCAGCAGCTTGATGGTTGCGCCCTACGAGCAGTACTTC,CASSLMVAPYEQYF,TRBJ2-7,-,TRBV5-4,-
TGTGCCAGCAGCCCTCATCTAGCGGGAGCCTACAATGAGCAGTTCTTC,CASSPHLAGAYNEQFF,TRBJ2-1,-,TRBV7-9,TRBD2
TGTGCCAGTAGTATAGAAGGAGACGGTAATTCACCCCTCCACTTT,CASSIEGDGNSPLHF,TRBJ1-6,-,TRBV19,-
TGTGCCAGCAGCCAACTAGCCCAAGAGACCCAGTACTTC,CASSQLAQETQYF,TRBJ2-5,-,TRBV7-3,-
TGTGCCAGCAGTGAAGCGCTTCGGGGTTCCGGGGAGCTGTTTTTT,CASSEALRGSGELFF,TRBJ2-2,few,TRBV2,-
TGTGCCAGCAGTGTGGCTAGCGGGGGGACCGGCTACAATGAGCAGTTCTTC,CASSVASGGTGYNEQFF,TRBJ2-1,-,TRBV2,TRBD2
TGTGCCAGCAGTCCGACAGGGGGCGGGGGGAACACTGAAGCTTTCTTT,CASSPTGGGGNTEAFF,TRBJ1-1,few,TRBV6-6,TRBD1
TGCGCCAGCAGCCAAGATCCTTCAGGGACAGATACGCAGTATTTT,CASSQDPSGTDTQYF,TRBJ2-3,-,TRBV4-3,-
TGTGCCAGCTCACCATTCACTAGTAGCACAGATACGCAGTATTTT,CASSPFTSSTDTQYF,TRBJ2-3,-,TRBV18,-
TGTGCCAGCAGCTTGGCGACAGCTCAAGAGACCCAGTACTTC,CASSLATAQETQYF,TRBJ2-5,-,TRBV5-4,-
TGCAGCGGAACTAGCGGAGGCTACAATGAGCAGTTCTTC,CSGTSGGYNEQFF,TRBJ2-1,-,TRBV29-1,TRBD2
TGTGCCAGCAGTTCCTTGGGACAGGGAGACGAAAAACTGTTTTTT,CASSSLGQGDEKLFF,TRBJ1-4,-,TRBV27,TRBD1
TGCGCCAGCAGCCAAGAAGGAGCGGGAGAAGGTTACGAGCAGTACTTC,CASSQEGAGEGYEQYF,TRBJ2-7,-,TRBV4-1,TRBD2
TGCGCCAGCAGCCAACAAAAGGGACTTTATAATTCACCCCTCCACTTT,CASSQQKGLYNSPLHF,TRBJ1-6,-,TRBV4-1,-
TGTGCCACCAGCAGAGATATAGTGGGGGCGTCCTACAATGAGCAGTTCTTC,CATSRDIVGASYNEQFF,TRBJ2-1,-,TRBV15,-
TGTGCCAGCAGTTTAGGCGGGAGGCCTCACTTAAACATTCAGTACTTC,CASSLGGRPHLNIQYF,TRBJ2-4,-,TRBV27,TRBD2
TGTGCCAGTAGTTTCCCTCGCCAAGCTAGCACTGAAGCTTTCTTT,CASSFPRQASTEAFF,TRBJ1-1,-,TRBV19,-
TGTGCCAGCAGCCAAACAGGGGGACGCACCGGGGAGCTGTTTTTT,CASSQTGGRTGELFF,TRBJ2-2,few,TRBV11-2,TRBD1
TGTGCCAGCACCCCCAGAGGAGGGAACTATGGCTACACCTTC,CASTPRGGNYGYTF,TRBJ1-2,-,TRBV6-5,-
TGCAGCTCTGGAGGACGGGCCTCAAAAGAGACCCAGTACTTC,CSSGGRASKETQYF,TRBJ2-5,-,TRBV29-1,-
TGTGCCAGCAGAATGGACAGGGGCCACACTAGCACAGATACGCAGTATTTT,CASRMDRGHTSTDTQYF,TRBJ2-3,-,TRBV28,TRBD1
TGTGCCAGTAGCCGCCTGGTCGCGGGCACAGATACGCAGTATTTT,CASSRLVAGTDTQYF,TRBJ2-3,-,TRBV19,-
TGCGCCACAGGATGGGGGGGCCCTAGCTCCTACAATGAGCAGTTCTTC,CATGWGGPSSYNEQFF,TRBJ2-1,-,TRBV5-1,-
TGTGCCAGCAGTCTGAGTATGTTTGACGAGCAGTACTTC,CASSLSMFDEQYF,TRBJ2-7,-,TRBV5-4,-
TGCAGCGTCCCAAGGGGCCCGGGGGGTCCCCGACAAGAGACCCAGTACTTC,CSVPRGPGGPRQETQYF,TRBJ2-5,-,TRBV29-1,TRBD2
TGTGCCATCAGGACTAGCCCGTCCTACAATGAGCAGTTCTTC,CAIRTSPSYNEQFF,TRBJ2-1,-,TRBV10-3,TRBD2
TGTGCCAGCTCGACGGGGGGTACAGATACGCAGTATTTT,CASSTGGTDTQYF,TRBJ2-3,-,TRBV9,TRBD2
TGCGCCAGCAGCTCGGGGGGGGGATCTTACATTGAGCAGTTCTTC,CASSSGGGSYIEQFF,TRBJ2-1,-,TRBV5-1,TRBD2
TGCGCCAGCAGCCAAAGGGGGCAGGGCGCAACTAATGAAAAACTGTTTTTT,CASSQRGQGATNEKLFF,TRBJ1-4,few,TRBV4-1,TRBD1
TGTGCCCACACGTCTTCACAGGGGGATAGCAATCAGCCCCAGCATTTT,CAHTSSQGDSNQPQHF,TRBJ1-5,-,TRBV21-1,-
TGTGCCAGCAGCTTCAGGGCCTCGAACACTGAAGCTTTCTTT,CASSFRASNTEAFF,TRBJ1-1,-,TRBV5-4,-
TGTGCCAGCAGCGCAGGACAGCCGATTAACTATGGCTACACCTTC,CASSAGQPINYGYTF,TRBJ1-2,-,TRBV5-5,-
TGTGCCAGCAGCGGGCAGTACCAAGAGACCCAGTACTTC,CASSGQYQETQYF,TRBJ2-5,-,TRBV9,-
TGTGCCAGCAGCTCGTCCCGCTCCTACGAGCAGTACTTC,CASSSSRSYEQYF,TRBJ2-7,-,TRBV5-8,-
TGTGCCAGCTCACCAAGGTCCGTACTCGGACAGGGTAACTATGGCTACACCTTC,CASSPRSVLGQGNYGYTF,TRBJ1-2,few,TRBV18,TRBD1
TGTGCCAGCAGTTTACAGGGCCGGATAGACACTGAAGCTTTCTTT,CASSLQGRIDTEAFF,TRBJ1-1,-,TRBV27,-
TGTGCCAGCAGCGGGGGACTAGCGGAACAAGAGACCCAGTACTTC,CASSGGLAEQETQYF,TRBJ2-5,once,TRBV9,TRBD2
TGTGCCAGTACCAGTGGGACAGGGGGCGCGGGGACTGAAGCTTTCTTT,CASTSGTGGAGTEAFF,TRBJ1-1,-,TRBV19,TRBD1
TGCAGCGTTGAAGACCCCGGACAGGGAGGAACTGAAGCTTTCTTT,CSVEDPGQGGTEAFF,TRBJ1-1,-,TRBV29-1,TRBD1
TGTGCCCCTACAGGGTCGGGCACCGGGGAGCTGTTTTTT,CAPTGSGTGELFF,TRBJ2-2,-,TRBV7-9,-
TGTGCCAGCAGCCCAGGGATCCTCTATGGCTACACCTTC,CASSPGILYGYTF,TRBJ1-2,-,TRBV7-2,-
TGTGCCAGCAGCTCGCGACAGGGGAAACTGTTTTTT,CASSSRQGKLFF,TRBJ1-4,few,TRBV5-4,TRBD1
TGTGCCAGCAGTTGGCAGGGCTACGAGCAGTACTTC,CASSWQGYEQYF,TRBJ2-7,-,TRBV7-2,-
TGTTCCAGCAGCTTAAGTAATAAGGGGACAGGGGGCGAATACGAGCAGTACTTC,CSSSLSNKGTGGEYEQYF,TRBJ2-7,-,TRBV7-9,TRBD1
TGTGCCAGCAGCATCCTCGGGGGGGACACTGAAGCTTTCTTT,CASSILGGDTEAFF,TRBJ1-1,-,TRBV7-2,-
TGTGCCAGCAGCCGAACGGGGGAGGGCAGGGAGACCCAGTACTTC,CASSRTGEGRETQYF,TRBJ2-5,-,TRBV11-2,TRBD2
TGCGCCAGCAGCTCACAGGGTATCAACTATGGCTACACCTTC,CASSSQGINYGYTF,TRBJ1-2,-,TRBV5-1,-
TGTGCCAGCAGTTCCTACGCCACAGGGGAAAAGACCCAGTACTTC,CASSSYATGEKTQYF,TRBJ2-5,-,TRBV28,TRBD1
TGTGCCAGCAGCCCAGCCTACGGGGGGGGCATAGTTGGGGCCAACGTCCTGACTTTC,CASSPAYGGGIVGANVLTF,TRBJ2-6,-,TRBV9,TRBD2